The entry that follows covers one T cell receptor (beta chain) sequence. Germline assignment: CDR1 SGHTA and CDR2 FQGNSA. The CDR3 covers 12 residues. Trimming stripped 2 bases from V and 7 bases from J, with 8 bases between. This specimen belongs to a study of blood T cell repertoires in COVID-19. Background on the study: From T cells, B-cell-depleted T cells, or PBMCs came the material, which was cDNA or gDNA.

Assay: immunoSEQ multiplex PCR; the TCRdb copy retains only in-frame clones and omits some. The table has a few hundred thousand clones, approximately 82% seen once. This sequence was found in a man aged 35 to 55 who had recovered from COVID-19. The chain links TRBV7-2 to TRBJ1-1; D remains unclear. The sample was PBMCs or T cells enriched from blood (not recorded which). CDR3 in amino acids: CASSLNTYEAFF. As DNA, the CDR3 is TGTGCCAGCAGCTTAAACACATATGAAGCTTTCTTT.